This paragraph covers one T cell receptor (beta chain) sequence. Its antigen is still unknown. The table came from immunoSEQ multiplex PCR; TCRdb's copy has only in-frame clones and leaves some out. There are tens of thousands of clones in the sample; around 82% occur only once, and approximately 7.2% lies in the top ten. These data are taken from a study of OX40 agonist ivuxolimab in advanced cancers. In the study overall: Those enrolled were approximately 83% male, with a mean age of roughly 62 years and ages from about 20 to 85. Study-level findings and limits: At doses 0.1 to 3.0 mg/kg, CD4+ and CD8+ clones expanded.

There are 14 residues in the CDR3. The ends were cut back, 0 bases at V and 8 bases at J, with 14 bases in the middle. Germline V CDR1 and CDR2: SGHNT, YYREEE (reference sequence). This sequence joins TRBV5-4 and TRBJ1-2; tentative D call: TRBD1 (6 bases). This clonotype originated in an adult with an advanced solid tumor such as melanoma, head and neck, liver or kidney cancer. The specimen was CD4+ or CD8+ T cells sorted from blood, collected in a trial of the OX40 agonist ivuxolimab. DNA of the CDR3: TGTGCCAGCAGCTTGGCCGGCGTCAGGGGCGGCTACACCTTC. Translating it yields CASSLAGVRGGYTF.